The rows below give T cell receptor beta chains drawn from one sample of a study of blood T cells in healthy people across ages. Each CDR3 protein gets one entry after TCRdb re-called the 5' RACE reads with MiXCR. The repertoire has 2 million or so distinct CDR3 sequences, roughly 52% of them found once; the top ten carry 2.1%. The sample consisted of blood. These receptors originate from a woman aged 40 to 55 in good health. Both conserved end residues are part of each CDR3. A D gene is named only where the DNA matches it firmly. Clone size is stated in some rows and not others, as once, few, many or a class when expanded.

v_call: TRBV6-5; clone_size: NA; d_call: TRBD1; j_call: TRBJ1-6; cdr3_nt: TGTGCCAGCAGTTCCCGGACAGGGCTCTCACCCCTCCACTTT; cdr3_aa: CASSSRTGLSPLHF
v_call: TRBV4-3; clone_size: few; d_call: NA; j_call: TRBJ2-5; cdr3_nt: TGCGCCAGCCTAAGGGCAGGCGAGAAAGAGACCCAGTACTTC; cdr3_aa: CASLRAGEKETQYF
v_call: TRBV7-8; clone_size: few; d_call: TRBD2; j_call: TRBJ2-7; cdr3_nt: TGTGCCAGCAGCTTAGGGGTCGGGACTAGAGCGACCTACGAGCAGTACTTC; cdr3_aa: CASSLGVGTRATYEQYF
v_call: TRBV2; clone_size: NA; d_call: NA; j_call: TRBJ2-1; cdr3_nt: TGTGCCAGCAGTCTTAGGGGGGCGGGTGAGCAGTTCTTC; cdr3_aa: CASSLRGAGEQFF
v_call: TRBV7-2; clone_size: few; d_call: NA; j_call: TRBJ2-3; cdr3_nt: TGTGCCAGCAGTCGACTGGTACGGGATACGCAGTATTTT; cdr3_aa: CASSRLVRDTQYF
v_call: TRBV3-1; clone_size: NA; d_call: TRBD2; j_call: TRBJ2-1; cdr3_nt: TGTGCCAGCAGAGGCGGGGGGGCTCTAGGGAATGAGCAGTTCTTC; cdr3_aa: CASRGGGALGNEQFF
v_call: TRBV5-1; clone_size: NA; d_call: NA; j_call: TRBJ2-7; cdr3_nt: TGCGCCAGCAGGCTCGAGGATTACGAGCAGTACTTC; cdr3_aa: CASRLEDYEQYF
v_call: TRBV7-2; clone_size: NA; d_call: NA; j_call: TRBJ2-7; cdr3_nt: TGTGCCAGCAGCTTATTCGAGGCTTACTACGAGCAGTACTTC; cdr3_aa: CASSLFEAYYEQYF
v_call: TRBV6-2/TRBV6-3; clone_size: few; d_call: NA; j_call: TRBJ2-6; cdr3_nt: TGTGCCAGCAGTTACTCGTACCGGGACGGACTTTCTGGGGCCAACGTCCTGACTTTC; cdr3_aa: CASSYSYRDGLSGANVLTF
v_call: TRBV4-3; clone_size: NA; d_call: NA; j_call: TRBJ1-2; cdr3_nt: TGCGCCAGCAGCCAAGATGGGGGGAGGCGCGCCTATGGCTACACCTTC; cdr3_aa: CASSQDGGRRAYGYTF
v_call: TRBV30; clone_size: NA; d_call: NA; j_call: TRBJ1-1; cdr3_nt: TGTGCCTGGAGTGTAGCAGGGGTTACTGAAGCTTTCTTT; cdr3_aa: CAWSVAGVTEAFF
v_call: TRBV29-1; clone_size: NA; d_call: TRBD1; j_call: TRBJ1-2; cdr3_nt: TGCAGCGTTGAAAGTGGGACAGGGGTCAAAAATGGCTACACCTTC; cdr3_aa: CSVESGTGVKNGYTF
v_call: TRBV29-1; clone_size: NA; d_call: NA; j_call: TRBJ2-3; cdr3_nt: TGCAGCGTTAGCGGTCGAAGCACAGATACGCAGTATTTT; cdr3_aa: CSVSGRSTDTQYF
v_call: TRBV10-2; clone_size: NA; d_call: TRBD1; j_call: TRBJ2-5; cdr3_nt: TGCGCCAGCAGTCTCAGGGGGCATGAGCAGACCCAGTACTTC; cdr3_aa: CASSLRGHEQTQYF
v_call: TRBV6-5; clone_size: NA; d_call: NA; j_call: TRBJ2-7; cdr3_nt: TGTGCCAGCAGTTGGGGTCCGGGGTACGAGCAGTACTTC; cdr3_aa: CASSWGPGYEQYF
v_call: TRBV7-9; clone_size: many; d_call: TRBD1; j_call: TRBJ2-1; cdr3_nt: TGTGCCAGCAGCCAACCGGGACAGGGGGCCATGATTAGCTCCTACAATGAGCAGTTCTTC; cdr3_aa: CASSQPGQGAMISSYNEQFF
v_call: TRBV28; clone_size: NA; d_call: TRBD2; j_call: TRBJ2-6; cdr3_nt: TGTGCCAGCAGTTTACCAGCGGGGGGCTCTGGGGCCAACGTCCTGACTTTC; cdr3_aa: CASSLPAGGSGANVLTF
v_call: TRBV4-1; clone_size: few; d_call: NA; j_call: TRBJ2-3; cdr3_nt: TGCGCCAGCAGCCATGGGGATTCCGGGACGGTGAACACAGATACGCAGTATTTT; cdr3_aa: CASSHGDSGTVNTDTQYF
v_call: TRBV2; clone_size: NA; d_call: TRBD2; j_call: TRBJ2-7; cdr3_nt: TGTGCCAGCAGTGACTCGAAGCGGGGGGCAAACTACGAGCAGTACTTC; cdr3_aa: CASSDSKRGANYEQYF
v_call: TRBV7-8; clone_size: once; d_call: NA; j_call: TRBJ2-4; cdr3_nt: TGTGCCAGCAGCTCGGTGGCGGTGATACTAGCCAAAAGCATTCAGTACTTC; cdr3_aa: CASSSVAVILAKSIQYF
v_call: TRBV28; clone_size: NA; d_call: NA; j_call: TRBJ2-4; cdr3_nt: TGTGCCAGCAGTTCGGCTTCAGGGGGGGTCGCCAAAAACATTCAGTACTTC; cdr3_aa: CASSSASGGVAKNIQYF
v_call: TRBV13; clone_size: NA; d_call: NA; j_call: TRBJ2-5; cdr3_nt: TGTGCCAGCAGCTTAGGGGCAGGGTGGCAGACCCAGTACTTC; cdr3_aa: CASSLGAGWQTQYF
v_call: TRBV12-3/TRBV12-4; clone_size: NA; d_call: NA; j_call: TRBJ2-3; cdr3_nt: TGTGCCAGCAGTTTAGTGGTGTACGATACGCAGTATTTT; cdr3_aa: CASSLVVYDTQYF
v_call: TRBV5-8; clone_size: NA; d_call: TRBD1; j_call: TRBJ1-4; cdr3_nt: TGTGCCAGCAGCTTGAGGACAGGGGCGGATAATGAAAAACTGTTTTTT; cdr3_aa: CASSLRTGADNEKLFF
v_call: TRBV20-1; clone_size: NA; d_call: TRBD1; j_call: TRBJ1-5; cdr3_nt: TGCAGTGCTAGAACCCGGGACAGTCCATATAGCAATCAGCCCCAGCATTTT; cdr3_aa: CSARTRDSPYSNQPQHF
v_call: TRBV14; clone_size: NA; d_call: TRBD1; j_call: TRBJ2-5; cdr3_nt: TGTGCCAGCAGCCCAGAAGACAGGGGGCCTCAAGAGACCCAGTACTTC; cdr3_aa: CASSPEDRGPQETQYF
v_call: TRBV7-2; clone_size: NA; d_call: NA; j_call: TRBJ1-5; cdr3_nt: TGTGCCAGCAGCGACCCCGGGAATCAGCCCCAGCATTTT; cdr3_aa: CASSDPGNQPQHF
v_call: TRBV12-3/TRBV12-4; clone_size: few; d_call: NA; j_call: TRBJ2-7; cdr3_nt: TGTGCCAGCAGACATGGTCTTGAGCAGTACTTC; cdr3_aa: CASRHGLEQYF
v_call: TRBV3-1; clone_size: NA; d_call: NA; j_call: TRBJ2-5; cdr3_nt: TGTGCCAGCAGCCCGCTCCGAAACCTAAATGGAGAGACCCAGTACTTC; cdr3_aa: CASSPLRNLNGETQYF
v_call: TRBV7-2; clone_size: once; d_call: TRBD1; j_call: TRBJ2-4; cdr3_nt: TGTGCCAGCAGCGCCCGGACAGGGGCCCTGAACGGGCAGTACTTC; cdr3_aa: CASSARTGALNGQYF
v_call: TRBV18; clone_size: few; d_call: TRBD1; j_call: TRBJ2-4; cdr3_nt: TGTGCCAGCTCACCGTGGGACAGGGGGCGGTTGGACAAAAACATTCAGTACTTC; cdr3_aa: CASSPWDRGRLDKNIQYF
v_call: TRBV7-9; clone_size: NA; d_call: TRBD1; j_call: TRBJ2-1; cdr3_nt: TGTGCCAGCAGCGTCCGGGACAGGGGCTCAAATGAGCAGTTCTTC; cdr3_aa: CASSVRDRGSNEQFF
v_call: TRBV4-3; clone_size: NA; d_call: NA; j_call: TRBJ2-4; cdr3_nt: TGCGCCAGCAGCCCGGCGGAGGTCGTTCTAGCCAAAAACATTCAGTACTTC; cdr3_aa: CASSPAEVVLAKNIQYF
v_call: TRBV18; clone_size: few; d_call: TRBD1; j_call: TRBJ2-3; cdr3_nt: TGTGCCAGCTCACCACCGGGACAGTCGTACACAGATACGCAGTATTTT; cdr3_aa: CASSPPGQSYTDTQYF
v_call: TRBV28; clone_size: NA; d_call: TRBD2; j_call: TRBJ2-1; cdr3_nt: TGTGCCAGCAGTTTCGGCCGGCGGGGGGGCCTCAATGAGCAGTTCTTC; cdr3_aa: CASSFGRRGGLNEQFF
v_call: TRBV5-4; clone_size: NA; d_call: NA; j_call: TRBJ2-7; cdr3_nt: TGTGCCAGCAGTTCGAGGGGGAGGGAGACCCCCCCCTACGAGCAGTACTTC; cdr3_aa: CASSSRGRETPPYEQYF
v_call: TRBV7-8; clone_size: NA; d_call: TRBD1; j_call: TRBJ2-5; cdr3_nt: TGTGCCAGCAGCGACCCCGGACAGGGGGCGGAAGAGACCCAGTACTTC; cdr3_aa: CASSDPGQGAEETQYF
v_call: TRBV20-1; clone_size: NA; d_call: TRBD2; j_call: TRBJ2-1; cdr3_nt: TGCAGTGCTAGAGATCGGCTAGCGGGGGGGCGGGAATCCTACAATGAGCAGTTCTTC; cdr3_aa: CSARDRLAGGRESYNEQFF
v_call: TRBV6-2/TRBV6-3; clone_size: NA; d_call: NA; j_call: TRBJ1-5; cdr3_nt: TGTGCCAGCAGTTACTTTGGAAAGGCAAATCAGCCCCAGCATTTT; cdr3_aa: CASSYFGKANQPQHF
v_call: TRBV4-3; clone_size: few; d_call: NA; j_call: TRBJ2-4; cdr3_nt: TGCGCCAGCAGCCAAGATCAAGGCAAAAACATTCAGTACTTC; cdr3_aa: CASSQDQGKNIQYF
v_call: TRBV12-3/TRBV12-4; clone_size: few; d_call: NA; j_call: TRBJ2-3; cdr3_nt: TGTGCCAGCTCTCCGACAGGCTGGGGAGATACGCAGTATTTT; cdr3_aa: CASSPTGWGDTQYF
v_call: TRBV7-2; clone_size: NA; d_call: TRBD2; j_call: TRBJ2-4; cdr3_nt: TGTGCCAGCAGCTTACCACTAGCGGGGGGGCAAGCCAAAAACATTCAGTACTTC; cdr3_aa: CASSLPLAGGQAKNIQYF
v_call: TRBV7-2; clone_size: NA; d_call: TRBD2; j_call: TRBJ2-3; cdr3_nt: TGTGCCAGCAGCCAGCGGGGGGGCTTGACAGATACGCAGTATTTT; cdr3_aa: CASSQRGGLTDTQYF
v_call: TRBV2; clone_size: NA; d_call: NA; j_call: TRBJ1-4; cdr3_nt: TGTGCCAGCAGTGAAAGAGCTGCTACAACTAATGAAAAACTGTTTTTT; cdr3_aa: CASSERAATTNEKLFF
v_call: TRBV24-1; clone_size: NA; d_call: NA; j_call: TRBJ2-5; cdr3_nt: TGTGCCACCAGTCAGGCTACTGGGGTCGAGACCCAGTACTTC; cdr3_aa: CATSQATGVETQYF
v_call: TRBV3-1; clone_size: NA; d_call: NA; j_call: TRBJ1-2; cdr3_nt: TGTGCCAGCAGCCGCTTACAGGGATCCTATGGCTACACCTTC; cdr3_aa: CASSRLQGSYGYTF
v_call: TRBV29-1; clone_size: NA; d_call: NA; j_call: TRBJ2-7; cdr3_nt: TGCAGCGCAACGGACGGCTCCTACGAGCAGTACTTC; cdr3_aa: CSATDGSYEQYF
v_call: TRBV11-2; clone_size: NA; d_call: TRBD2; j_call: TRBJ2-3; cdr3_nt: TGTGCCAGCAGCCGGGGGACTAGCGGGGGGCCCCGGGCGCAGTATTTT; cdr3_aa: CASSRGTSGGPRAQYF
v_call: TRBV20-1; clone_size: NA; d_call: TRBD2; j_call: TRBJ2-5; cdr3_nt: TGCAGTGCTAGAGACCCCGTACTAGCGGGGACACCAAAAGAGACCCAGTACTTC; cdr3_aa: CSARDPVLAGTPKETQYF